Listed here are 29 T cell receptor beta chains from one sample, sequenced in a study of Ad26.COV2.S vaccination and SARS-CoV-2 variants (dated by TCRdb to about 2021). The receptor library was made with the immunoSEQ multiplex PCR assay. TCRdb limited this immuneACCESS table to in-frame rearrangements with V and J called. A share of clones is missing; checked studies link under half to unresolved V genes, and the rest is unexplained. Across this sample there are under 550,000 clones, with roughly 90% seen only once. Together, the top ten hold 3.6% of the sample. According to the study, the label for this sample's treatment or condition signals: around 19 received Ad26.COV2.S at low or high dose, single or two shots; 5 received placebo; per-sample allocation not given. For vaccine and placebo recipients, repertoires were sequenced using samples collected on day 63 after the first injection. The sequenced sample was peripheral blood, obtained in a trial of Ad26.COV2.S vaccine versus placebo. The receptors originated from a person aged 18-65 years who received the Ad26.COV2.S COVID-19 vaccine or a placebo.

This clone was detected only a few times. The genes are TRBV7-9 and TRBJ1-2; possibly TRBD1 for D (6 bases). Looked up from germline, CDR1 is SEHNR and CDR2 is FQNEAQ (reference sequence). The CDR3 consists of 13 residues. V was cut by 3 bases and J by 6 bases, with 11 bases left in between. CDR3 amino acids: CASSFLGGDGYTF. The CDR3 bases are TGTGCCAGCAGCTTTCTAGGGGGGGATGGCTACACCTTC.

The gene calls are TRBV9 and TRBJ1-4; 8 bases fit TRBD1. The CDR3 has 15 residues. Germline CDR1 reads SGDLS; CDR2 reads YYNGEE. Losses at the gene ends were 0 bases for V and 5 bases for J; bases not matched to a gene: 3. The CDR3 spells CASSVEDRANEKLFF. The CDR3 region has the DNA TGTGCCAGCAGCGTAGAGGACAGGGCGAATGAAAAACTGTTTTTT.

The rearrangement links TRBV27 to TRBJ1-2, with unresolved D. CDR3 size: 12 residues. V was shortened by 6 bases and J by 4 bases, with 9 bases between the two germline ends. The germline V gene encodes CDR1 MNHEY and CDR2 SMNVEV (reference sequence). CDR3 DNA sequence: TGTGCCAGCAGGTGGGGTGCCTATGGCTACACCTTC. This sequence encodes CASRWGAYGYTF.

On this clone: Other DNA sequences from this sample encode an identical CDR3 as well. The chain combines TRBV5-1 with TRBJ1-1, with a tentative D call TRBD1 (6 bases). Germline V lookup: CDR1 SGHRS, CDR2 YFSETQ. The CDR3 runs 14 residues. Trimming took 5 bases from V and 1 from J, leaving 12 bases between them. CDR3 region: CASSTWGQNTEAFF. CDR3 coding DNA: TGCGCCAGCAGTACATGGGGACAGAACACTGAAGCTTTCTTT.

The V call is TRBV2, the J call TRBJ2-7; D not resolved. Per the germline V gene, CDR1 is SNHLY and CDR2 is FYNNEI. V lost 8 bases to trimming and J lost 4 bases, with 6 bases between them. The CDR3 runs 10 residues. The CDR3 reads CASPVYEQYF. As DNA, the CDR3 is TGTGCCAGCCCAGTTTACGAGCAGTACTTC.

This chain connects TRBV6-5 to TRBJ2-1; D possibly matches TRBD1 or TRBD2 (7 bases each). The CDR3 is made up of 12 amino acids. The V and J ends lost 4 bases and 14 bases respectively, with 15 bases between them. The germline CDR1 and CDR2 sequences are MNHEY and SVGAGI. The CDR3 sequence: CASSSQGGKKFF. The CDR3 coding sequence is TGTGCCAGCAGTTCCCAGGGGGGGAAGAAGTTCTTC.

This clone has a single count. The genes are TRBV29-1 and TRBJ2-1; 9 bases match TRBD1. The V gene's germline CDR1 is SQVTM and CDR2 ANQGSEA. This CDR3 contains 11 residues. Trimming removed 7 bases from V and 6 bases from J; junction bases left unmatched: 1. The CDR3 loop reads CSGTGVNEQFF. For the CDR3, the DNA is TGCAGCGGGACAGGGGTCAATGAGCAGTTCTTC.

The chain links TRBV13 to TRBJ1-1, with D tentatively TRBD1 (6 bases). CDR3 length: 14 residues. With 5 bases removed from V and 6 bases from J, the gap between germline ends came to 16 bases. The germline gives CDR1 PRHDT, CDR2 FYEKMQ (reference sequence). CDR3 sequence (DNA): TGTGCCAGCAGCGCCTTGACAGGAATCTCTGAAGCTTTCTTT. It yields the protein CASSALTGISEAFF. Using reference TRBV13 and TRBJ1-1 for the parts outside the CDR3, the full variable domain is AAGVIQSPRHLIKEKRETATLKCYPIPRHDTVYWYQQGPGQDPQFLISFYEKMQSDKGSIPDRFSAQQFSDYHSELNMSSLELGDSALYFCASSALTGISEAFFGQGTRLTVV.

DNA for the CDR3: TGTGCCAGCATGCCCGGGACAGAGTCCTACGAGCAGTACTTC. Translated, it gives CASMPGTESYEQYF. The chain joins TRBV7-6 to TRBJ2-7; 7 bases are shared with TRBD1. Looked up from germline, CDR1 is SGHVS and CDR2 is FNYEAQ. The CDR3 totals 14 residues. J was trimmed by 1 base and V by 7 bases; bases with no gene match: 7.

This chain links TRBV21-1 with TRBJ1-4. TRBV21-1 is a listed pseudogene. The CDR3 runs 14 residues. CDR3 DNA sequence: TGTGCCAGCAGGAAGGTCCGCCAAATGCAAAAACTGTTTTTT. Its translation: CASRKVRQMQKLFF.

The J gene is TRBJ1-2, the V gene TRBV9; 10 bases are a match to TRBD1. With 7 bases clipped from V and 5 bases from J, the junction kept 2 bases outside the gene matches. This CDR3 is built from 12 residues. Per the germline V gene, CDR1 is SGDLS and CDR2 is YYNGEE. CDR3 sequence (DNA): TGTGCCAGCGGACAGGGGGGATATGGCTACACCTTC. Translation: CASGQGGYGYTF.

This clone turned up a few times. This CDR3 is also generated by other DNA sequences in the sample. The chain joins TRBV9 to TRBJ2-7; D unresolved. The V gene's germline CDR1 is SGDLS and CDR2 YYNGEE. The V gene lost 0 bases and the J gene lost 2 bases, with 9 bases spanning the gap. The CDR3 length is 14 residues. For the CDR3, the DNA is TGTGCCAGCAGCGTAGATGGAGAGCCCTACGAGCAGTACTTC. This translates into CASSVDGEPYEQYF. The variable domain in full, completed from reference TRBV9 and TRBJ2-7, reads DSGVTQTPKHLITATGQRVTLRCSPRSGDLSVYWYQQSLDQGLQFLIQYYNGEERAKGNILERFSAQQFPDLHSELNLSSLELGDSALYFCASSVDGEPYEQYFGPGTRLTVT.

The rearrangement uses TRBV6-5 and TRBJ2-7; a weak D match, TRBD2 (5 bases). The CDR3 loop spans 13 amino acids. The germline V gene has CDR1 MNHEY and CDR2 SVGAGI. V lost 2 bases and J lost 4, with 9 bases in between. The chain's CDR3 is CASSYVGAYEQYF. The CDR3 region has the DNA TGTGCCAGCAGTTACGTGGGAGCGTACGAGCAGTACTTC.

V gene TRBV3-1 (or the pseudogene TRBV3-2) combines with J gene TRBJ2-1; a weak D match, TRBD1 (6 bases). CDR3 length: 13 residues. The V gene's germline CDR1 is LGHDT and CDR2 YNNKEL (reference sequence). The germline V and J ends were trimmed by 6 bases and 7 bases, with 13 bases remaining between them. The CDR3 reads CASSFSQGNEQFF. The CDR3 DNA reads as TGTGCCAGCAGTTTCAGCCAGGGGAATGAGCAGTTCTTC.

The chain links TRBV19 to TRBJ1-2; D gene uncertain. The CDR3 sequence is 11 residues long. Germline loops: CDR1 LNHDA, CDR2 SQIVND (reference sequence). Trimming removed 7 bases at V and 8 bases at J, with 11 bases between. This chain's CDR3 is CASKEGAGYTF. The CDR3 nucleotides are TGTGCCAGTAAAGAGGGAGCAGGCTACACCTTC. The full variable domain, its missing parts supplied by reference TRBV19 and TRBJ1-2, is DGGITQSPKYLFRKEGQNVTLSCEQNLNHDAMYWYRQDPGQGLRLIYYSQIVNDFQKGDIAEGYSVSREKKESFPLTVTSAQKNPTAFYLCASKEGAGYTFGSGTRLTVV.

V is TRBV6-6 and J is TRBJ2-7; a weak D match, TRBD2 (7 bases). V lost 9 bases to trimming and J lost 4 bases, with 22 bases between them. This CDR3 region has 15 residues. The germline gives CDR1 MNHNY, CDR2 SVGAGI (reference sequence). The CDR3 coding sequence is TGTGCCAGTCGTTCTGGCGGGGGCCCTTTTTACGAGCAGTACTTC. It specifies CASRSGGGPFYEQYF.

The genes are TRBV5-4 and TRBJ2-1; 10 bases are shared with TRBD1. From germline, CDR1 is SGHNT and CDR2 YYREEE (reference sequence). The V segment lost 6 bases and the J segment 9 bases; nucleotides outside the gene matches: 9. CDR3 size: 14 residues. The CDR3 coding sequence is TGTGCCAGCACTACGGGACAGGGGTTTAGTGAGCAGTTCTTC. It yields the protein CASTTGQGFSEQFF.

V is TRBV6-2 or TRBV6-3 and J is TRBJ2-7; unclear D gene. V lost 0 bases, J lost 6 bases, and 12 bases lay in between. CDR3 length: 14 residues. Germline V lookup: CDR1 MNHEY, CDR2 SVGEGT. The CDR3 loop reads CASSYSLSNTEQYF. The CDR3 nucleotides read TGTGCCAGCAGTTACTCCCTCTCGAACACCGAGCAGTACTTC.

The chain combines TRBV28 with TRBJ2-7; 7 bases are a match to TRBD1. Germline loops: CDR1 MDHEN, CDR2 SYDVKM. The trim removed 3 bases at V and 1 base at J, leaving 6 bases unmatched. CDR3 size: 15 residues. DNA of the CDR3: TGTGCCAGCAGTTTGGAAGGGGGCGGTTCCTACGAGCAGTACTTC. Translation gives CASSLEGGGSYEQYF. The whole variable domain, remainder taken from reference TRBV28 and TRBJ2-7, is DVKVTQSSRYLVKRTGEKVFLECVQDMDHENMFWYRQDPGLGLRLIYFSYDVKMKEKGDIPEGYSVSREKKERFSLILESASTNQTSMYLCASSLEGGGSYEQYFGPGTRLTVT.

The CDR3 sequence is CASSPEGRETQYF. In nucleotides, the CDR3 is TGTGCCAGCAGCCCGGAGGGGCGAGAGACCCAGTACTTC. This chain connects TRBV7-3 to TRBJ2-5; D may be TRBD2 (6 bases). Germline V CDR1 and CDR2: SGHTA, FQGTGA. V gave up 5 bases and J gave up 4 bases, with 11 bases separating them. CDR3 length: 13 amino acids. Based on the CDR3 plus reference TRBV7-3 and TRBJ2-5, the full variable domain is GAGVSQTPSNKVTEKGKYVELRCDPISGHTALYWYRQSLGQGPEFLIYFQGTGAADDSGLPNDRFFAVRPEGSVSTLKIQRTERGDSAVYLCASSPEGRETQYFGPGTRLLVL.

The chain combines TRBV7-9 with TRBJ2-5; D gene ambiguous. The CDR3 sequence is 15 residues long. Germline CDR1 SEHNR, CDR2 FQNEAQ (reference sequence). V was cut by 4 bases and J by 1 base, with 13 bases left in between. The CDR3 DNA is TGTGCCAGCAGCTCGCACCGGGCCTTCCAAGAGACCCAGTACTTC. Translation: CASSSHRAFQETQYF.

V is TRBV27 and J is TRBJ2-5, with 8 bases lining up with TRBD2. CDR1 MNHEY and CDR2 SMNVEV come from the germline V gene (reference sequence). This CDR3 has 17 amino acids. The V segment lost 1 base and the J segment 5 bases; nucleotides outside the gene matches: 12. In DNA form, the CDR3 reads TGTGCCAGCAGTTTATTGACCCCGCGGGGGGCGGGGGAGACCCAGTACTTC. Residues: CASSLLTPRGAGETQYF.

The V gene is TRBV5-1, the J gene TRBJ1-4; no definite D call. Germline V CDR1 and CDR2: SGHRS, YFSETQ. The CDR3 has 13 amino acids. V was clipped by 0 bases and J by 13 bases, with 13 bases between them. The CDR3 sequence: CASSLEPQWRLFF. The CDR3 nucleotides read TGCGCCAGCAGCTTGGAGCCACAGTGGCGACTGTTTTTT.

This clone was recorded only once. The rearrangement uses TRBV2 and TRBJ2-2, with no clear D. The CDR3 is 15 amino acids. The V gene's germline CDR1 is SNHLY and CDR2 FYNNEI. Trimming cost V 4 bases and J 0 bases, with 9 bases left between them. The CDR3 here is CASSVDNANTGELFF. The CDR3 nucleotides are TGTGCCAGCAGTGTGGATAATGCGAACACCGGGGAGCTGTTTTTT.

Here the CDR3 DNA reads TGTGCCAGCAGTTACCACAGGGGAAGGACCTACAATGAGCAGTTCTTC. Its translation: CASSYHRGRTYNEQFF. V and J are TRBV6-2 or TRBV6-3 and TRBJ2-1, with 7 bases matching TRBD1. This CDR3 comprises 16 residues. J gave up 2 bases and V 2 bases, and 6 bases lay outside the gene matches. CDR1 is MNHEY and CDR2 is SVGEGT in the germline V gene.

The chain uses TRBV7-2 and TRBJ1-2; 9 bases agree with TRBD1. Per germline, CDR1 SGHTA and CDR2 FQGNSA. Unmatched junction bases numbered 6, after V lost 5 bases and J lost 8 bases. CDR3 length: 13 residues. This CDR3 is CASSPRQGGGYTF. For the CDR3, the DNA is TGTGCCAGCAGCCCCCGACAGGGGGGAGGCTACACCTTC.

The count of this clone is one. Other DNA sequences in this sample translate to the same CDR3. This sequence joins TRBV30 and TRBJ1-2, with TRBD1 matching 9 bases. This CDR3 has 12 amino acids. The germline gives CDR1 GTSNPN, CDR2 SVGIG (reference sequence). The junction had 2 bases not matched to a gene; V was cut back by 3 bases and J by 6 bases. The CDR3 nucleotides are TGTGCCTGGAGCGGGACAGGGAATGGCTACACCTTC. Amino acids: CAWSGTGNGYTF. The variable domain in full, completed from reference TRBV30 and TRBJ1-2, reads SQTIHQWPATLVQPVGSPLSLECTVEGTSNPNLYWYRQAAGRGLQLLFYSVGIGQISSEVPQNLSASRPQDRQFILSSKKLLLSDSGFYLCAWSGTGNGYTFGSGTRLTVV.

This sequence joins TRBV20-1 and TRBJ2-7; 10 nucleotides agree with TRBD2. This CDR3 is 11 amino acids long. Germline CDR1 and CDR2: DFQATT and SNEGSKA (reference sequence). The chain's CDR3 is CSSGRAYEQYF. The CDR3 DNA sequence: TGCAGCAGCGGGAGGGCCTACGAGCAGTACTTC.

This clone was counted once. V and J are TRBV4-1 and TRBJ2-3; 7 nucleotides align to TRBD1. Germline V lookup: CDR1 MGHRA, CDR2 YSYEKL. The CDR3 has 16 amino acids. V shed 0 bases, J shed 4 bases, and the junction held 7 bases outside the gene matches. CDR3 nucleotides: TGCGCCAGCAGCCAAGAAAAGGGGGCGATGGCAGATACGCAGTATTTT. Translation: CASSQEKGAMADTQYF.